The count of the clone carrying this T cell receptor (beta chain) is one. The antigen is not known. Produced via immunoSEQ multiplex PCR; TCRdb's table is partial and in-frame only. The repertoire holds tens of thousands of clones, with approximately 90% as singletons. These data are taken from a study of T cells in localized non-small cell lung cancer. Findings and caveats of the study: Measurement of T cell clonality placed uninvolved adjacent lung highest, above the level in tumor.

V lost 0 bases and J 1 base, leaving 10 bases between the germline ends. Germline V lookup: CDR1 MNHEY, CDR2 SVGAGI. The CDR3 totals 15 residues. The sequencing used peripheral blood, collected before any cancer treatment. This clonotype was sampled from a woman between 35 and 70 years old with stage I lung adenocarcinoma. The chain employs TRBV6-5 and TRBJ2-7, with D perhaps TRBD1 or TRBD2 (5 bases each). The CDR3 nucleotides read TGTGCCAGCAGTTACTCGAGAGGGGAATCCTACGAGCAGTACTTC. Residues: CASSYSRGESYEQYF.